The 12 T cell receptor beta chains below come from one sample, sequenced in a study of control samples from healthy donors and cancer patients (dated by TCRdb to the early 2020s). Library preparation was by the immunoSEQ multiplex PCR assay. Sourced from immuneACCESS, this table was stored by TCRdb with only in-frame sequences that have V and J called. A share of the clones is absent; for the studies checked, an unresolved V gene accounts for under half, and the remainder has no known explanation. Here the sample has fewer than 100,000 clones; almost 85% occur a single time. Over 7.5% of the sample belongs to the ten largest clones. Sequencing was done on a sample of blood. The receptors here all came from a woman aged 55-69 years in good health.

This chain links TRBV18 with TRBJ2-3, with 7 nucleotides matching TRBD2. From germline, CDR1 is KGHSH and CDR2 LQKENI. The CDR3 is 16 amino acids. V lost 1 base, J lost 5 bases, and 9 bases stayed unmatched. For the CDR3, the DNA is TGTGCCAGCTCACCACGGAACGGGAGGACGGGAGATACGCAGTATTTT. It specifies CASSPRNGRTGDTQYF.

The gene calls are TRBV11-2 and TRBJ1-1, with a possible D match to TRBD1 (5 bases). From germline, CDR1 is SGHAT and CDR2 FQNNGV. Trimming pared 0 bases from V and 1 base from J, leaving 9 bases between. CDR3 length: 15 residues. The CDR3 region is CASSLESGGNTEAFF. Written as DNA, the CDR3 is TGTGCCAGCAGCTTAGAATCCGGGGGGAACACTGAAGCTTTCTTT.

This clone was seen a single time. V and J are TRBV5-3 and TRBJ1-2, with unresolved D. TRBV5-3 is labeled an ORF, and its function is uncertain. The CDR3 has 15 residues. V gave up 4 bases and J gave up 4 bases, with 17 bases separating them. This CDR3 is CARSLARRTFYGYTF. The CDR3, as DNA: TGTGCCAGAAGCCTTGCCAGGCGGACCTTCTATGGCTACACCTTC.

The J gene is TRBJ2-1, the V gene TRBV6-5; a weak D match, TRBD1 (6 bases). V shed 2 bases and J shed 10 bases, with 18 bases lying between them. The CDR3 extends over 15 amino acids. Germline-derived CDR1 and CDR2 are MNHEY and SVGAGI. The CDR3 sequence is CASSYIKRDQGEQFF. CDR3 DNA sequence: TGTGCCAGCAGTTACATAAAAAGGGACCAGGGGGAGCAGTTCTTC.

This clone has only a few counts. The chain is built from TRBV4-1 and TRBJ1-5, with a possible D match to TRBD1 (6 bases). V dropped 5 bases and J dropped 7 bases, with 15 bases sitting between them. The CDR3 is made up of 14 amino acids. Germline V lookup: CDR1 MGHRA, CDR2 YSYEKL. The CDR3 loop reads CASSERGIGQPQHF. CDR3 nucleotide sequence: TGCGCCAGCAGCGAAAGGGGGATCGGGCAGCCCCAGCATTTT.

The CDR3 nucleotides are TGTGCCAGCGGACGGGGAGGGGAGACCCAGTACTTC. This codes for CASGRGGETQYF. This sequence joins TRBV2 and TRBJ2-5, with 7 bases matching TRBD2. CDR3 length equals 12 residues. Germline lookup yields CDR1 SNHLY and CDR2 FYNNEI. V lost 8 bases and J lost 5; bases outside the gene matches: 5. The variable domain in full, with the rest retrieved from reference TRBV2 and TRBJ2-5, is EPEVTQTPSHQVTQMGQEVILRCVPISNHLYFYWYRQILGQKVEFLVSFYNNEISEKSEIFDDQFSVERPDGSNFTLKIRSTKLEDSAMYFCASGRGGETQYFGPGTRLLVL.

The chain has TRBV5-1 and TRBJ1-1; 7 nucleotides align to TRBD1. Germline assignment: CDR1 SGHRS and CDR2 YFSETQ. The trim removed 3 bases at V and 5 bases at J, leaving 10 bases unmatched. The CDR3 is 15 amino acids. CDR3 region: CASSYNPTGNTEAFF. The DNA of the CDR3 is TGCGCCAGCAGCTACAACCCGACAGGGAATACTGAAGCTTTCTTT.

V gene TRBV19 combines with J gene TRBJ1-1; D gene uncertain. CDR3 length: 12 amino acids. Germline values: CDR1 LNHDA, CDR2 SQIVND (reference sequence). The V and J ends lost 5 bases and 5 bases respectively, with 9 bases between them. The CDR3 DNA follows: TGTGCCAGTAGTCTACGGGCAACTGAAGCTTTCTTT. As protein: CASSLRATEAFF.

The V and J genes are TRBV4-1 and TRBJ2-5, with 9 bases that match TRBD2. V gave up 1 base and J gave up 2 bases; unmatched junction bases: 8. Germline CDR1 MGHRA, CDR2 YSYEKL. CDR3 length equals 17 residues. CDR3 DNA sequence: TGCGCCAGCAGCCAAGTTGACGGGGCGGGAGGGCAAGAGACCCAGTACTTC. Translating it yields CASSQVDGAGGQETQYF.

The chain combines TRBV7-2 with TRBJ2-7; D unresolved. V lost 5 bases, J lost 0 bases, and 14 bases lay in between. This CDR3 has 15 amino acids. CDR1 and CDR2 from the germline V gene are SGHTA and FQGNSA. CDR3 DNA sequence: TGTGCCAGCAGCCCAGACTTCATCAGCTCCTACGAGCAGTACTTC. Translation: CASSPDFISSYEQYF.

The chain links TRBV5-6 to TRBJ2-1; D possibly corresponds to TRBD2 (6 bases). The V gene lost 0 bases and the J gene lost 3 bases, with 10 bases spanning the gap. CDR3 size: 15 residues. The germline gives CDR1 SGHDT, CDR2 YYEEEE. The CDR3 reads CASSLGWTNYNEQFF. In DNA, the CDR3 is TGTGCCAGCAGCTTGGGGTGGACTAACTACAATGAGCAGTTCTTC. The whole variable domain, remainder taken from reference TRBV5-6 and TRBJ2-1, is DAGVTQSPTHLIKTRGQQVTLRCSPKSGHDTVSWYQQALGQGPQFIFQYYEEEERQRGNFPDRFSGHQFPNYSSELNVNALLLGDSALYLCASSLGWTNYNEQFFGPGTRLTVL.

The genes are TRBV5-5 and TRBJ2-2; 12 nucleotides line up with TRBD2. The germline V gene has CDR1 SGHKS and CDR2 YYEKEE (reference sequence). The V segment lost 0 bases and the J segment 5 bases; nucleotides outside the gene matches: 8. The CDR3 totals 18 residues. CDR3 bases: TGTGCCAGCAGCTTGGCCCCCTTCGGGACTAGCGGGACCGGGGAGCTGTTTTTT. Protein product: CASSLAPFGTSGTGELFF.